The subject of this entry is one T cell receptor (beta chain). Germline CDR1 MDHEN, CDR2 SYDVKM. V was pared by 6 bases and J by 9 bases, with 12 bases between. There are 11 residues in the CDR3. Profiling relied on immunoSEQ multiplex PCR, and the TCRdb table lists in-frame clones only, not all of them. The data show around 3,500 clones, roughly 91% seen once. These data belong to a study of ipilimumab plus nivolumab after autologous stem cell transplantation. Study details: Typical patient got a handful of ipilimumab doses and 7 or 8 nivolumab doses (median).

Patients received nivolumab 3 mg/kg at weeks 1, 4, 7, 10, then fortnightly to week 26. The TCR was taken from a male donor with multiple myeloma. The specimen was PBMCs, collected in a trial of ipilimumab plus nivolumab as post-transplant consolidation. V and J are TRBV28 and TRBJ2-7; the D is unclear. The CDR3 loop reads CASRRLRAQYF. CDR3 DNA: TGTGCCAGCAGACGCCTCCGGGCGCAGTACTTC.